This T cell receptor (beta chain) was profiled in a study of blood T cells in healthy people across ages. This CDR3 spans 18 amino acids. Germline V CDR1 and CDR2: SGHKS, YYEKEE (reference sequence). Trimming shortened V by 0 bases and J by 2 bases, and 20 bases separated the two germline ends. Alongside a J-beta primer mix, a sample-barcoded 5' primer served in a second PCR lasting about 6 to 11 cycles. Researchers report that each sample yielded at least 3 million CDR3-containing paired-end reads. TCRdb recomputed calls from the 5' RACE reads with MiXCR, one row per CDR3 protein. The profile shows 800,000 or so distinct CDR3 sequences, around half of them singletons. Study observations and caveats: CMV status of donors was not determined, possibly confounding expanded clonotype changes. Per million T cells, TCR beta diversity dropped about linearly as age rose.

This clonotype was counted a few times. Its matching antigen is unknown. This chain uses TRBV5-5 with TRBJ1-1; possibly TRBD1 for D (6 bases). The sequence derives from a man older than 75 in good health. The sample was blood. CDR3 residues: CASSLGSLRGRYNTEAFF. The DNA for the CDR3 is TGTGCCAGCAGCTTGGGGTCACTCAGGGGAAGGTATAACACTGAAGCTTTCTTT.